This T cell receptor (beta chain) was sequenced in a study of cytomegalovirus exposure and HLA in healthy donors. The V and J ends lost 6 bases and 8 bases respectively, with 13 bases between them. Per the germline V gene, CDR1 is DFQATT and CDR2 is SNEGSKA (reference sequence). There are 11 residues in the CDR3. It was with 60 Vbeta and 13 Jbeta primers that the PCR ran. Data came from immunoSEQ multiplex PCR; TCRdb stores just in-frame clones and leaves some out. In the table there are around 100,000 clones, roughly 73% of which are singletons. The sample consisted of PBMCs. The sequence came from a woman aged 25-40 years in good health and CMV-seronegative. The chain recombines TRBV20-1 with TRBJ1-1; D may be TRBD1 (5 bases). The CDR3 is CSASDKREAFF. The CDR3 coding sequence is TGCAGTGCCTCGGACAAAAGAGAAGCTTTCTTT.